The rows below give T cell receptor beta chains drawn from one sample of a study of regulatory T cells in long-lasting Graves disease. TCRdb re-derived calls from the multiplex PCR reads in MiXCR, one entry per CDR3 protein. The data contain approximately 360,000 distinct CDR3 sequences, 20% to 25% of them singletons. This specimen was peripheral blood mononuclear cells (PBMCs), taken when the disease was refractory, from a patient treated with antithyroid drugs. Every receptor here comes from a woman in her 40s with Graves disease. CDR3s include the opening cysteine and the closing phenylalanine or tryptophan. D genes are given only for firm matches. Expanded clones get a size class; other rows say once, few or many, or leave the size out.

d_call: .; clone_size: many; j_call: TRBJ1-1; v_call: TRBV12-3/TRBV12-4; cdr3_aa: CASSLGTTNTEAFF; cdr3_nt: TGTGCCAGCAGTTTAGGGACAACGAACACTGAAGCTTTCTTT
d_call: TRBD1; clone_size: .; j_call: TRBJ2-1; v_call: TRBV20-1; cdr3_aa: CSARGRDRGSVEQFF; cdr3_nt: TGCAGTGCTAGAGGACGAGACAGGGGATCGGTTGAGCAGTTCTTC
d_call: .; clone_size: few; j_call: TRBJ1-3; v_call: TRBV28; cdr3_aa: CATNQGFLADTIYF; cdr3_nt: TGTGCCACCAACCAGGGGTTTCTTGCGGACACCATATATTTT
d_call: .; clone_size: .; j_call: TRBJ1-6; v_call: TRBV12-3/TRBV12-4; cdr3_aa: CASSLGPHSPLHF; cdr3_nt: TGTGCCAGCAGCCTGGGACCCCATTCACCCCTCCACTTT
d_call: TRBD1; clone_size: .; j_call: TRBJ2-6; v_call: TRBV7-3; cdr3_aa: CASSPRGPYSGANVLTF; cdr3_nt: TGTGCCAGCAGCCCTAGGGGGCCATACTCTGGGGCCAACGTCCTGACTTTC
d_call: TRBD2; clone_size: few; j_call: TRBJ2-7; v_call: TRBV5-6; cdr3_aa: CASSFMGLAAYEQYF; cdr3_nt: TGTGCCAGCAGCTTCATGGGACTAGCGGCCTACGAGCAGTACTTC
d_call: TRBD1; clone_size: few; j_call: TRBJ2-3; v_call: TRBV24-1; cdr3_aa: CATSDTGTATDTQYF; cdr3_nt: TGTGCCACCAGTGATACCGGGACAGCCACAGATACGCAGTATTTT
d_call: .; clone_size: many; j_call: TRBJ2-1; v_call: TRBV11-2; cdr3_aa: CASSLSFGEQFF; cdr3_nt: TGTGCCAGCAGCCTCTCCTTCGGTGAGCAGTTCTTC
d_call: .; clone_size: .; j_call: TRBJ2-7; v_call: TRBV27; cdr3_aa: CASSFRVLGPQGTYEQYF; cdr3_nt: TGTGCCAGCAGTTTCCGAGTCCTCGGTCCACAGGGAACCTACGAGCAGTACTTC
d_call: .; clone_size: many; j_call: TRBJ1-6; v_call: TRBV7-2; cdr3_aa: CASRAAYNSPLHF; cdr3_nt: TGTGCCAGCAGAGCGGCCTATAATTCACCCCTCCACTTT
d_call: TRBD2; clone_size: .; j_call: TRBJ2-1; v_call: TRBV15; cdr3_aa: CATSSPPTSGYYYLDEQFF; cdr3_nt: TGTGCCACCAGCAGCCCACCGACTAGCGGGTATTATTATTTGGATGAGCAGTTCTTC
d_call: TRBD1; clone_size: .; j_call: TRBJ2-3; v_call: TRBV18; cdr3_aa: CASSKPGQRTDTQYF; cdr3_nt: TGTGCCAGCTCAAAACCGGGACAGCGCACAGATACGCAGTATTTT
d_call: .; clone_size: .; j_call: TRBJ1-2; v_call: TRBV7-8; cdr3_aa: CASSRDPGGGYTF; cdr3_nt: TGTGCCAGCAGCCGGGACCCGGGAGGGGGCTACACCTTC
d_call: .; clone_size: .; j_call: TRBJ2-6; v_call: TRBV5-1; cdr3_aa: CASSFGFSGGANVLTF; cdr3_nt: TGCGCCAGCAGCTTCGGGTTCTCTGGGGGGGCCAACGTCCTGACTTTC
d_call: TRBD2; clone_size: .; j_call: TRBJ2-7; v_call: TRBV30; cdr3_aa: CAWSVGTSTYEQYF; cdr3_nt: TGTGCCTGGAGTGTGGGGACTAGCACATACGAGCAGTACTTC
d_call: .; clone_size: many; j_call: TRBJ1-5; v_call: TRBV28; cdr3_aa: CASSLRGVNQPQHF; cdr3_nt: TGTGCCAGCAGTTTAAGAGGGGTCAATCAGCCCCAGCATTTT
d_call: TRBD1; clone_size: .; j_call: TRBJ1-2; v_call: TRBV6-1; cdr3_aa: CASNPVGQGYYGYTF; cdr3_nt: TGTGCCAGCAACCCGGTGGGACAGGGGTACTATGGCTACACCTTC
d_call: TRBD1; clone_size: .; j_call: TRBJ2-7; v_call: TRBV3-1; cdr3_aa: CASSPYGTGDEQYF; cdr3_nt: TGTGCCAGCAGCCCTTACGGGACAGGCGATGAGCAGTACTTC
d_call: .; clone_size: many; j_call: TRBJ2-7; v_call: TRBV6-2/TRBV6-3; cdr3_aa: CASSYSLERPPGDEQYF; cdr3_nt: TGTGCCAGCAGTTACTCTTTGGAGCGCCCCCCGGGGGACGAGCAGTACTTC
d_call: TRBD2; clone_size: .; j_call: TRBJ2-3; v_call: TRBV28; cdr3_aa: CASSLLEGLAGADTQYF; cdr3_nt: TGTGCCAGCAGTTTACTCGAGGGACTAGCGGGAGCAGATACGCAGTATTTT
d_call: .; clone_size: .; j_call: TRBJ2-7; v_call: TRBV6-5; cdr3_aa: CASSYRFSPDSYEQYF; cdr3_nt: TGTGCCAGCAGTTACCGATTTTCGCCGGACTCCTACGAGCAGTACTTC
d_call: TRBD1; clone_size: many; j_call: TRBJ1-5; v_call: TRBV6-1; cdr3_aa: CASSAGTVNNQPQHF; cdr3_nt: TGTGCCAGCAGTGCAGGGACAGTAAACAATCAGCCCCAGCATTTT
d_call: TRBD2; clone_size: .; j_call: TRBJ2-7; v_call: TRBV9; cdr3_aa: CASSVGGGAYEQYF; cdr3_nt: TGTGCCAGCAGCGTAGGCGGGGGGGCCTACGAGCAGTACTTC
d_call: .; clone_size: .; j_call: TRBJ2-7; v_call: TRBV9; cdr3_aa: CASSGRSSNEQYF; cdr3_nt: TGTGCCAGCAGCGGTAGATCTTCTAACGAGCAGTACTTC
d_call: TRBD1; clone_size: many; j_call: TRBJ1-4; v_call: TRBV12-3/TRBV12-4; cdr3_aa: CASTREGAWFEKLFF; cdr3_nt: TGTGCCAGCACCCGGGAGGGGGCTTGGTTTGAAAAACTGTTTTTT
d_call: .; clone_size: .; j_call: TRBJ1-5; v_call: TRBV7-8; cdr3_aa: CASSLLDGGWGSQPQHF; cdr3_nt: TGTGCCAGCAGCTTATTGGACGGAGGATGGGGGAGTCAGCCCCAGCATTTT